This T cell receptor (beta chain) is from a study of CD8 T cells in Susac syndrome. Overall study context: At the time of blood draw, patients with Susac syndrome were therapy-naive, receiving corticosteroids, or receiving intravenous immunoglobulin alone.

Random hexamers were used to reverse transcribe about 0.45 to 1 ug of RNA. A single record per CDR3 protein comes from TCRdb applying MiXCR to the immunoSEQ multiplex PCR reads. The table includes about 100,000 distinct CDR3 sequences, approximately 95% detected once. The T cells that were sequenced for TCR beta were CD8+ and CD4+ cells from blood. The V and J ends lost 5 bases and 2 bases, in that order; junction bases with no gene match: 11. Germline values: CDR1 SGHRS, CDR2 YFSETQ. The CDR3 contains 16 residues. The TCR comes from a human donor with Susac syndrome. V usage is TRBV5-1 and J usage is TRBJ2-5, with 8 bases lining up with TRBD1. The sequenced sample was CD8+ T cells from PBMCs. The CDR3 here is CASSIAPTGAQETQYF. Here the CDR3 DNA reads TGCGCCAGCAGTATCGCCCCGACAGGGGCACAAGAGACCCAGTACTTC. The full variable domain, with the rest looked up from reference TRBV5-1 and TRBJ2-5, is KAGVTQTPRYLIKTRGQQVTLSCSPISGHRSVSWYQQTPGQGLQFLFEYFSETQRNKGNFPGRFSGRQFSNSRSEMNVSTLELGDSALYLCASSIAPTGAQETQYFGPGTRLLVL.